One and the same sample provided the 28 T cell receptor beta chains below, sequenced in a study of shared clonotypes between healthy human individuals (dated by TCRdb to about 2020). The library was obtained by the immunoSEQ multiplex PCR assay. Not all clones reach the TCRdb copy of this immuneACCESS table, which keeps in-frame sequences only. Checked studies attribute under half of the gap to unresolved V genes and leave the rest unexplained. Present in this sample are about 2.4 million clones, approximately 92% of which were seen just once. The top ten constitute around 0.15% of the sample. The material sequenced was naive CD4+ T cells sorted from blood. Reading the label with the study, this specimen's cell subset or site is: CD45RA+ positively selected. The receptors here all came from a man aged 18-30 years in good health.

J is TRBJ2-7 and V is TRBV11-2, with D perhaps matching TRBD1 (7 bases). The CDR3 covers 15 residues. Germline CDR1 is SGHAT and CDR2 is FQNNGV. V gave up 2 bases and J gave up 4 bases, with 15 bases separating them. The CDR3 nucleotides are TGTGCCAGCAGCTTAATCGGGGGACAGCTTTACGAGCAGTACTTC. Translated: CASSLIGGQLYEQYF.

The CDR3 sequence is CASSPPRASYNEQFF. Written as DNA, the CDR3 is TGTGCCAGCAGTCCCCCCCGCGCTTCCTACAATGAGCAGTTCTTC. The rearrangement uses TRBV28 and TRBJ2-1, with D unclear. CDR3 length equals 15 residues. Germline values: CDR1 MDHEN, CDR2 SYDVKM. V gave up 5 bases and J gave up 1 base, with 12 bases separating them.

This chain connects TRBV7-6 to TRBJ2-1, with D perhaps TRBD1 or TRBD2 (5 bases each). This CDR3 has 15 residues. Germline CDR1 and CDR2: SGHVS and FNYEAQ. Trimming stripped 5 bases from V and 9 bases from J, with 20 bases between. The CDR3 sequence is CASSIPGTAFSEQFF. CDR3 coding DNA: TGTGCCAGCAGCATCCCCGGGACCGCCTTTAGTGAGCAGTTCTTC. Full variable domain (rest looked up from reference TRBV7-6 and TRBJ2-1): GAGVSQSPRYKVTKRGQDVALRCDPISGHVSLYWYRQALGQGPEFLTYFNYEAQQDKSGLPNDRFSAERPEGSISTLTIQRTEQRDSAMYRCASSIPGTAFSEQFFGPGTRLTVL.

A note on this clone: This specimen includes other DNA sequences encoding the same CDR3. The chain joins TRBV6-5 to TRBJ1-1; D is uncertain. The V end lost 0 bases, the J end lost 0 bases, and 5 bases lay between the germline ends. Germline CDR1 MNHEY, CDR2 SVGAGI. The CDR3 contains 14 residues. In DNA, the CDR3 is TGTGCCAGCAGTTACTCCGGCATGAACACTGAAGCTTTCTTT. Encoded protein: CASSYSGMNTEAFF.

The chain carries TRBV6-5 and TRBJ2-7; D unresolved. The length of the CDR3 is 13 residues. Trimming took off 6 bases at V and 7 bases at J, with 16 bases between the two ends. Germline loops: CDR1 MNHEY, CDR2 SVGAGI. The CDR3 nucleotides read TGTGCCAGCAGCCGCTCATCACGATCTGAGCAGTACTTC. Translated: CASSRSSRSEQYF.

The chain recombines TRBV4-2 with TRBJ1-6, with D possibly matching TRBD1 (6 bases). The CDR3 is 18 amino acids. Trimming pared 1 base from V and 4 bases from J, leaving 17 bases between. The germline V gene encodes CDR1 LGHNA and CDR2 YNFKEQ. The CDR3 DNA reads TGTGCCAGCAGCCAAGCCCGGAGTGGCAGGGGATATAATTCACCCCTCCACTTT. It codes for CASSQARSGRGYNSPLHF.

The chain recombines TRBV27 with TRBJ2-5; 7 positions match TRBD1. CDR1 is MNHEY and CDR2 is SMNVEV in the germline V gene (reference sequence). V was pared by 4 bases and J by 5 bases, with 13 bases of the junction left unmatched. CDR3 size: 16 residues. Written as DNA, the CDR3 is TGTGCCAGCAGTTCAGCCCGGGGACAGCAAGGGGAGACCCAGTACTTC. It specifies CASSSARGQQGETQYF.

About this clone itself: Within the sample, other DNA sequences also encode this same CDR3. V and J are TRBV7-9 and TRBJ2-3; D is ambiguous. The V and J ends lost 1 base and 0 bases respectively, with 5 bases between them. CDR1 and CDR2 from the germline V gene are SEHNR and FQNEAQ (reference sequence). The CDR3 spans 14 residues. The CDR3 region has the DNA TGTGCCAGCAGCTTAGGACTGAGCACAGATACGCAGTATTTT. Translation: CASSLGLSTDTQYF.

The CDR3 reads CASSAGQEFNQPQHF. The CDR3 nucleotides are TGTGCCAGCAGCGCCGGACAGGAGTTCAATCAGCCCCAGCATTTT. V and J are TRBV2 and TRBJ1-5; 7 bases map to TRBD1. The CDR3 is 15 amino acids. Trimming removed 6 bases from V and 3 bases from J; junction bases left unmatched: 8. Germline CDR1 and CDR2: SNHLY and FYNNEI.

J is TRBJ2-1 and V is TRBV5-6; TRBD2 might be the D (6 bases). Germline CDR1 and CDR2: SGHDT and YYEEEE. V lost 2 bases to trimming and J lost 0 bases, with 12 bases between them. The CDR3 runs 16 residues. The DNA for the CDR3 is TGTGCCAGCAGCTTTGCGGGGACGGACTCCTACAATGAGCAGTTCTTC. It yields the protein CASSFAGTDSYNEQFF.

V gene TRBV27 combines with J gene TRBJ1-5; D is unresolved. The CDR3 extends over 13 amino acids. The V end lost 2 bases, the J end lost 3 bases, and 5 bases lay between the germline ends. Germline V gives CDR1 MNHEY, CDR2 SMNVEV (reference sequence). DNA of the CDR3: TGTGCCAGCAGTTTAGCGGACAATCAGCCCCAGCATTTT. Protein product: CASSLADNQPQHF.

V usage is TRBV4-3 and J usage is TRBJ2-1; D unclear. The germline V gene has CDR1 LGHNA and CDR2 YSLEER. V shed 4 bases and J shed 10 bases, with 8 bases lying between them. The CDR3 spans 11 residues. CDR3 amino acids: CASSPRPEQFF. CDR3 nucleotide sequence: TGCGCCAGCAGCCCACGACCCGAGCAGTTCTTC.

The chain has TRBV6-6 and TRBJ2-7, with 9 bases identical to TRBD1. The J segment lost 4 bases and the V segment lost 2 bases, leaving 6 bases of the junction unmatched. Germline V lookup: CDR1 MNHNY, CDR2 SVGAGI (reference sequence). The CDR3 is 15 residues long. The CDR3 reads CASSYAGTGIYEQYF. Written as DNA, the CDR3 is TGTGCCAGCAGTTACGCGGGGACAGGGATTTACGAGCAGTACTTC.

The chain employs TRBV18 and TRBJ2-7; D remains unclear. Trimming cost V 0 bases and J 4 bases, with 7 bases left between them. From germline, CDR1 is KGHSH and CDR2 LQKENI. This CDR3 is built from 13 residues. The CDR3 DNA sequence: TGTGCCAGCTCACCACCGGGTGAGTACGAGCAGTACTTC. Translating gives CASSPPGEYEQYF. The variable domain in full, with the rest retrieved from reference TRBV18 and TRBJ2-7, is NAGVMQNPRHLVRRRGQEARLRCSPMKGHSHVYWYRQLPEEGLKFMVYLQKENIIDESGMPKERFSAEFPKEGPSILRIQQVVRGDSAAYFCASSPPGEYEQYFGPGTRLTVT.

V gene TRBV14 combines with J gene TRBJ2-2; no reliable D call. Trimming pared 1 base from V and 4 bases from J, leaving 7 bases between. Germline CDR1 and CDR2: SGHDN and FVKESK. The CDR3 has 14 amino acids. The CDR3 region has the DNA TGTGCCAGCAGCCAAGTCATCAGCACCGGGGAGCTGTTTTTT. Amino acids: CASSQVISTGELFF.

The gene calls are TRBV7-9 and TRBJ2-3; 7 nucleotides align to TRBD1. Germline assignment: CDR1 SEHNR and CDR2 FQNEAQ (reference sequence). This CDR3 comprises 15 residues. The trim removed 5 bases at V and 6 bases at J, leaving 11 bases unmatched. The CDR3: CASSPGDSGRDTQYF. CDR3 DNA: TGTGCCAGCAGCCCCGGGGACAGTGGACGGGATACGCAGTATTTT.

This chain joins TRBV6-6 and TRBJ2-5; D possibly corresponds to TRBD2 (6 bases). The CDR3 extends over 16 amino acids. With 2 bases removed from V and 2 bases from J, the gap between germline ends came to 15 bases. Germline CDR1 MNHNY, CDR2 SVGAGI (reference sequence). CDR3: CASSYHRSSGQETQYF. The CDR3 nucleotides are TGTGCCAGCAGTTACCATAGGAGTAGCGGACAAGAGACCCAGTACTTC.

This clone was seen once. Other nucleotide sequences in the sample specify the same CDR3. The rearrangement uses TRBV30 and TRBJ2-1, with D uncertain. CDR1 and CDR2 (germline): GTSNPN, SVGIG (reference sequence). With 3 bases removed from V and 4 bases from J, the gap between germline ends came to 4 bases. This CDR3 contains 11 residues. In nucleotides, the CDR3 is TGTGCCTGGAGAAGATACAATGAGCAGTTCTTC. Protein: CAWRRYNEQFF. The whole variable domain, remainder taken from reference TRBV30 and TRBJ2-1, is SQTIHQWPATLVQPVGSPLSLECTVEGTSNPNLYWYRQAAGRGLQLLFYSVGIGQISSEVPQNLSASRPQDRQFILSSKKLLLSDSGFYLCAWRRYNEQFFGPGTRLTVL.

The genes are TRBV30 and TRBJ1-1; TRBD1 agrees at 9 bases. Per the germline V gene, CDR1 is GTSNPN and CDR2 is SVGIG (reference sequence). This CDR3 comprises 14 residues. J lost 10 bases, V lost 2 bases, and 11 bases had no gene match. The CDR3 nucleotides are TGTGCCTGGAGTTTTGACACAGGGGGCCTCCGAGCTTTCTTT. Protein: CAWSFDTGGLRAFF.

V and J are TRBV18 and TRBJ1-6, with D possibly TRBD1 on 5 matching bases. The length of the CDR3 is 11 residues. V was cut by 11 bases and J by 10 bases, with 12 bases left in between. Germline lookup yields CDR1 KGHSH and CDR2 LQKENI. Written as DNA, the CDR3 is TGTGCCTTTGACAGAGCCTCACCCCTCCACTTT. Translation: CAFDRASPLHF.

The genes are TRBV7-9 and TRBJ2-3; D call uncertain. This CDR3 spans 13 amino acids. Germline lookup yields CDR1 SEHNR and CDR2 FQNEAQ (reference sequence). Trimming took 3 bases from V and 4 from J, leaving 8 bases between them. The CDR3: CASSLDEADTQYF. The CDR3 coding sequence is TGTGCCAGCAGCTTGGACGAGGCAGATACGCAGTATTTT.

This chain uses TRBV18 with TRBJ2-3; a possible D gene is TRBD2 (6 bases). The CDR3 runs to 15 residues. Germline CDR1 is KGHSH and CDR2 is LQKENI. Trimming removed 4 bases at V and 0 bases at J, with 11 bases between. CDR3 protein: CASSQGLLSTDTQYF. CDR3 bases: TGTGCCAGCTCACAGGGACTCCTTAGCACAGATACGCAGTATTTT.

The CDR3 nucleotides are TGTGCCAGCAGCCGGGACAGATCCGGCCCATCCGCTGAAGCTTTCTTT. Protein sequence: CASSRDRSGPSAEAFF. This chain links TRBV5-4 with TRBJ1-1, with TRBD1 identical over 7 bases. The CDR3 is made up of 16 amino acids. J was trimmed by 6 bases and V by 4 bases; bases with no gene match: 15. Germline CDR1 is SGHNT and CDR2 is YYREEE (reference sequence).

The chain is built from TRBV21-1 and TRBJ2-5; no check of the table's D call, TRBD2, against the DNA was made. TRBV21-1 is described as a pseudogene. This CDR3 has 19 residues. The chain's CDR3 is CASSKVGLAGGRIGETQYF. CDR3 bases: TGTGCCAGCAGCAAAGTAGGACTAGCGGGGGGTAGGATTGGAGAGACCCAGTACTTC.

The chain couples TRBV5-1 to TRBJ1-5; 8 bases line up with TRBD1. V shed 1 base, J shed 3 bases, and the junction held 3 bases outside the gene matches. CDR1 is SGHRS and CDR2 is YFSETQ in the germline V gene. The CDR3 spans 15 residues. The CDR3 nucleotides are TGCGCCAGCAGCTTGCAGGGACAGGTCAATCAGCCCCAGCATTTT. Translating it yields CASSLQGQVNQPQHF.

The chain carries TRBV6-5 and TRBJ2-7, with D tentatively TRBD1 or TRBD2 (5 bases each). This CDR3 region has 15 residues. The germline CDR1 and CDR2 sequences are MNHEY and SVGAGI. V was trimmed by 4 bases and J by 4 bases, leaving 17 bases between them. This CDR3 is CASSSLGDPPYEQYF. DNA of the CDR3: TGTGCCAGCAGTTCTCTGGGGGACCCACCTTACGAGCAGTACTTC.

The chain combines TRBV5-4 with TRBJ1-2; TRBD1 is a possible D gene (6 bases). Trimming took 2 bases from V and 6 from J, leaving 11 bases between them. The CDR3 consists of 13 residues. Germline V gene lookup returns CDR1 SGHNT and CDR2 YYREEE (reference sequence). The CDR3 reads CASSLPGVNGYTF. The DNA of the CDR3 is TGTGCCAGCAGCTTACCAGGGGTGAATGGCTACACCTTC.

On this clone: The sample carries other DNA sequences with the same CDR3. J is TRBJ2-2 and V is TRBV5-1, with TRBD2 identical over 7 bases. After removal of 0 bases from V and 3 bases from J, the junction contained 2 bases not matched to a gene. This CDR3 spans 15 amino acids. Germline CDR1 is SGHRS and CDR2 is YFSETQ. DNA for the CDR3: TGCGCCAGCAGCTTGGCCGCGGGGGACACCGGGGAGCTGTTTTTT. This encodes CASSLAAGDTGELFF.